The rows below give T cell receptor beta chains drawn from one sample of a study of memory CD4+ T cells and cytomegalovirus serostatus. Sequencing used immunoSEQ multiplex PCR; TCRdb keeps in-frame clones, though not all of them. The sample shows 25,000 to 35,000 clones, roughly 80% of them seen only once. What was sequenced was memory CD4+ T cells from blood. The receptors originated from an adult in good health and CMV-seronegative. Some clones in this sample may be carry-over from other donors' samples. CDR3s include the opening cysteine and the closing phenylalanine or tryptophan. D genes are given only for firm matches. Some rows have no size entry. The others give once, few or many, or a class for an expanded clone.

clone size,D gene,V gene,CDR3 length,J gene,CDR3 protein,CDR3 DNA
medium-sized,-,TRBV28,13,TRBJ1-1,CASNRMGQDQAFF,TGTGCCAGCAATAGAATGGGGCAGGACCAAGCTTTCTTT
-,-,TRBV21-1,15,TRBJ2-7,CASSKSGGSSYEQYF,TGTGCCAGCAGCAAAAGCGGGGGTAGCTCCTACGAGCAGTACTTC
-,TRBD1,TRBV29-1,12,TRBJ1-2,CSVHTGGYGYTF,TGCAGCGTTCACACAGGGGGGTACGGCTACACCTTC
-,-,TRBV7-9,14,TRBJ1-3,CASSLDAQGDTIYF,TGTGCCAGCAGCTTAGATGCCCAGGGAGACACCATATATTTT
once,-,TRBV7-2,15,TRBJ2-7,CASSLVGRKMGEQYF,TGTGCCAGCAGCTTAGTGGGGCGCAAGATGGGCGAGCAGTACTTC
-,-,TRBV21-1,20,TRBJ2-3,CASSKGGEGQGWIGWDTQYF,TGTGCCAGCAGCAAAGGGGGCGAAGGACAGGGGTGGATAGGCTGGGATACGCAGTATTTT
-,-,TRBV15,15,TRBJ1-1,CATSRDQGRGTEAFF,TGTGCCACCAGCAGAGATCAGGGGCGGGGTACTGAAGCTTTCTTT
few,-,TRBV29-1,13,TRBJ1-1,CSVEAGWATEAFF,TGCAGCGTCGAGGCGGGGTGGGCCACTGAAGCTTTCTTT
-,TRBD1,TRBV4-2,17,TRBJ1-4,CASSQGPHGTGTEKLFF,TGTGCCAGCAGCCAAGGTCCCCACGGGACAGGGACTGAAAAACTGTTTTTT
-,-,TRBV5-1,14,TRBJ1-1,CASSPDTLNTEAFF,TGCGCCAGCAGCCCGGACACCCTGAACACTGAAGCTTTCTTT
-,-,TRBV30,13,TRBJ2-2,CAWSPYDTGELFF,TGTGCCTGGAGCCCTTATGACACCGGGGAGCTGTTTTTT
-,-,TRBV9,15,TRBJ1-1,CASSVESTGQFEAFF,TGTGCCAGCAGCGTAGAAAGTACTGGACAGTTTGAAGCTTTCTTT
-,-,TRBV7-2,13,TRBJ1-1,CASSKDAGTGAFF,TGTGCCAGCAGTAAAGACGCCGGGACCGGCGCTTTCTTT
-,-,TRBV2,14,TRBJ2-3,CASSEMFHSDTQYF,TGTGCCAGCAGTGAGATGTTTCACTCAGATACGCAGTATTTT
-,TRBD1,TRBV2,21,TRBJ2-7,CASRNKKRGTGVKGPLYEQYF,TGTGCCAGCAGAAACAAAAAACGTGGGACAGGGGTAAAGGGCCCCCTCTACGAGCAGTACTTC
-,-,TRBV7-5,13,TRBJ1-4,CARSCHSVSKLFF,TGTGCCAGAAGCTGCCACAGCGTTTCAAAACTGTTTTTT
-,-,TRBV28,19,TRBJ1-5,CASTVAVGGQGFSNQPQHF,TGTGCCAGCACCGTCGCCGTCGGGGGGCAGGGATTTAGCAATCAGCCCCAGCATTTT
-,-,TRBV2,13,TRBJ1-5,CASMEQVNQPQHF,TGTGCCAGCATGGAACAGGTCAATCAGCCCCAGCATTTT
-,-,TRBV14,12,TRBJ2-3,CASSQARATQYF,TGTGCCAGCAGCCAGGCTCGGGCCACGCAGTATTTT
few,TRBD1,TRBV5-8,16,TRBJ2-7,CASSSDPGQGAYEQYF,TGTGCCAGCAGCTCGGACCCGGGACAGGGGGCCTACGAGCAGTACTTC
once,-,TRBV19,15,TRBJ1-5,CATQPRGMSNQPQHF,TGTGCCACTCAACCTCGGGGGATGAGCAATCAGCCCCAGCATTTT
once,TRBD1,TRBV7-9,14,TRBJ2-7,CASSLGGQAGEQYF,TGTGCCAGCAGCTTAGGGGGACAGGCGGGCGAGCAATACTTC
few,-,TRBV5-5,12,TRBJ1-2,CASSGQIYGYTF,TGTGCCAGCAGCGGACAGATCTATGGCTACACCTTC
-,TRBD1,TRBV7-2,16,TRBJ1-3,CASSGTGGWSGNTIYF,TGTGCCAGCAGCGGTACAGGGGGCTGGTCTGGAAACACCATATATTTT
-,TRBD1,TRBV5-1,13,TRBJ1-1,CASSLDRMAEAFF,TGCGCCAGCAGTCTGGACAGGATGGCTGAAGCTTTCTTT
-,TRBD2,TRBV5-1,16,TRBJ2-1,CASSPPLAGAYNEQFF,TGCGCCAGCAGCCCCCCACTAGCGGGGGCCTACAATGAGCAGTTCTTC
few,TRBD1,TRBV6-5,13,TRBJ1-6,CASRGQGFSPLHF,TGTGCCAGCAGGGGACAGGGGTTTTCACCCCTCCACTTT
few,TRBD1,TRBV5-1,15,TRBJ1-1,CASSLGYTGGTEAFF,TGCGCCAGCAGCTTGGGGTATACAGGGGGAACTGAAGCTTTCTTT
-,TRBD1,TRBV11-3,16,TRBJ2-2,CASSLGTGVWTGELFF,TGTGCCAGCAGCTTGGGGACAGGGGTATGGACCGGGGAGCTGTTTTTT
-,-,TRBV27,14,TRBJ1-2,CASSFGGSYGGYTF,TGTGCCAGCAGTTTCGGGGGGAGTTACGGCGGCTACACCTTC
-,TRBD1,TRBV7-9,13,TRBJ2-2,CASSGTGAGELFF,TGTGCCAGCAGCGGGACAGGGGCCGGGGAGCTGTTTTTT
few,TRBD1,TRBV10-3,16,TRBJ1-1,CAARPGQGTGNTEAFF,TGTGCCGCCAGACCGGGACAGGGGACGGGGAACACTGAAGCTTTCTTT